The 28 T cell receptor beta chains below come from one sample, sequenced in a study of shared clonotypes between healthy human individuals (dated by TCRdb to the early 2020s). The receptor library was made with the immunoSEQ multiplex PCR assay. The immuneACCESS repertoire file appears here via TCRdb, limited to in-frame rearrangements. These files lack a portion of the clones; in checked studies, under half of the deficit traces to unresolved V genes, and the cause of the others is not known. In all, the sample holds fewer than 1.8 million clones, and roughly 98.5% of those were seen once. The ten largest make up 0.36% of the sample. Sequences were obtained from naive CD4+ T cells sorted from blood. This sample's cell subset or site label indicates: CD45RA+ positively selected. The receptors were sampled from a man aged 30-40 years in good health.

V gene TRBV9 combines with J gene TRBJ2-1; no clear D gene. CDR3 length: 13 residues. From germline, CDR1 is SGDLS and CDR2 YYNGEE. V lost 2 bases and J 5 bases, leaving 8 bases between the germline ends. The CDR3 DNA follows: TGTGCCAGCAGCGTGGGGATCGACAATGAGCAGTTCTTC. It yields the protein CASSVGIDNEQFF.

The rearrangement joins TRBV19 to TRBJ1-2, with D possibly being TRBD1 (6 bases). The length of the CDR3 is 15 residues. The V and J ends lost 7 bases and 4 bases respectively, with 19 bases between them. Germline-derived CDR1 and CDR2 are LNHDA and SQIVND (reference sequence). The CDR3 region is CASTDGTYLGYGYTF. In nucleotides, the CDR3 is TGTGCCAGTACCGACGGGACATACCTTGGCTATGGCTACACCTTC.

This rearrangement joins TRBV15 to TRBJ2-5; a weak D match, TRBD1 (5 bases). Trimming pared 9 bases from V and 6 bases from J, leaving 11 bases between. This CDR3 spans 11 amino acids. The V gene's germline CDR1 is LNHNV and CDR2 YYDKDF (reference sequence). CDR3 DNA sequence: TGTGCCACTCGTCAGGGTCAGACCCAGTACTTC. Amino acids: CATRQGQTQYF.

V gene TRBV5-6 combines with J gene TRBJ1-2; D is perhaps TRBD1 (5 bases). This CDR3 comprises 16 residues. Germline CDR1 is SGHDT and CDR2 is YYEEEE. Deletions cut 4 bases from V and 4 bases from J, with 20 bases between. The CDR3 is CASSPPGPAVGYGYTF. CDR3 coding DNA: TGTGCCAGCAGCCCGCCGGGACCCGCTGTTGGCTATGGCTACACCTTC.

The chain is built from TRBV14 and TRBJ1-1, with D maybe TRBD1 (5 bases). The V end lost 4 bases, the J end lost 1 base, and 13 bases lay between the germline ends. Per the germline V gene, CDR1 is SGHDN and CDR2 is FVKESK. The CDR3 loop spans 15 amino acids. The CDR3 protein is CASSLRGTANTEAFF. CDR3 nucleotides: TGTGCCAGCAGCCTCCGGGGCACTGCGAACACTGAAGCTTTCTTT. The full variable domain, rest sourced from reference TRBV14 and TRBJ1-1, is EAGVTQFPSHSVIEKGQTVTLRCDPISGHDNLYWYRRVMGKEIKFLLHFVKESKQDESGMPNNRFLAERTGGTYSTLKVQPAELEDSGVYFCASSLRGTANTEAFFGQGTRLTVV.

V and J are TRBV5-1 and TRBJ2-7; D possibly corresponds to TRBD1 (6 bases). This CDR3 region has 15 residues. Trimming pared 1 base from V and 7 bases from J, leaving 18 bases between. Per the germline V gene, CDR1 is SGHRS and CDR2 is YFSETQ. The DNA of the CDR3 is TGCGCCAGCAGCTTGAAAGAGAGGGGGAGTGGGGAGCAGTACTTC. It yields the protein CASSLKERGSGEQYF.

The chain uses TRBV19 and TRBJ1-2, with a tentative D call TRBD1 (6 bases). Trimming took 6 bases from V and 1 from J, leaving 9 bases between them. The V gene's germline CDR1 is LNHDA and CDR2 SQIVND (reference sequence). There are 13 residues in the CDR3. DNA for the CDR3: TGTGCCAGTAGACGGACAGTTAACTATGGCTACACCTTC. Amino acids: CASRRTVNYGYTF. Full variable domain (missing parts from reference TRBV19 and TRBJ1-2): DGGITQSPKYLFRKEGQNVTLSCEQNLNHDAMYWYRQDPGQGLRLIYYSQIVNDFQKGDIAEGYSVSREKKESFPLTVTSAQKNPTAFYLCASRRTVNYGYTFGSGTRLTVV.

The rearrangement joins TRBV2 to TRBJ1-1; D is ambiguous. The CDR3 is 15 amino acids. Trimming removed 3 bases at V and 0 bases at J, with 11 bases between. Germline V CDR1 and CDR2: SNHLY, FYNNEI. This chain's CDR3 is CASSEGRVLNTEAFF. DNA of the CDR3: TGTGCCAGCAGTGAGGGGAGAGTTTTGAACACTGAAGCTTTCTTT.

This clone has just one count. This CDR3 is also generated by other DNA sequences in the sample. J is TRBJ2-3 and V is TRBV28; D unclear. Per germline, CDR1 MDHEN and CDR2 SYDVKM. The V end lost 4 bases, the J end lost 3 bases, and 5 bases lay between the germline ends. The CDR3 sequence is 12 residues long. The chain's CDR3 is CASSSRTDTQYF. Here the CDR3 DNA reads TGTGCCAGCAGTTCCAGGACAGATACGCAGTATTTT.

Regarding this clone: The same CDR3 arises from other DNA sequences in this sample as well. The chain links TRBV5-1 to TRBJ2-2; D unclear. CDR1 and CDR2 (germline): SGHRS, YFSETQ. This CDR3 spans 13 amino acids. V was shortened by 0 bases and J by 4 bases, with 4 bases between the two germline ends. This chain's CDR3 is CASSLVGTGELFF. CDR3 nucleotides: TGCGCCAGCAGCTTGGTTGGCACCGGGGAGCTGTTTTTT.

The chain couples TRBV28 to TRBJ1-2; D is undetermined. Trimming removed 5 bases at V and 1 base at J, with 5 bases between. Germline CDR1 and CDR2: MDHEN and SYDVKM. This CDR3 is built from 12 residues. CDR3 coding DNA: TGTGCCAGCAGTGACGTTAACTATGGCTACACCTTC. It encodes CASSDVNYGYTF.

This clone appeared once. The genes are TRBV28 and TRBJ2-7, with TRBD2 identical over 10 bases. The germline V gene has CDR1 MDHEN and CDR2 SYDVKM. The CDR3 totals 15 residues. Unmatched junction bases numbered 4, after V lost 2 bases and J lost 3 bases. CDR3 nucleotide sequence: TGTGCCAGCAGTTTACAAGCGGGAGGGCTCTACGAGCAGTACTTC. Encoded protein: CASSLQAGGLYEQYF.

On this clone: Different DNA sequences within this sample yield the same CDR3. The CDR3 is CASSQDFDNEQFF. CDR3 bases: TGCGCCAGCAGCCAAGATTTCGACAATGAGCAGTTCTTC. J is TRBJ2-1 and V is TRBV4-3, with D unclear. The CDR3 runs 13 residues. V dropped 0 bases and J dropped 5 bases, with 5 bases sitting between them. Per germline, CDR1 LGHNA and CDR2 YSLEER.

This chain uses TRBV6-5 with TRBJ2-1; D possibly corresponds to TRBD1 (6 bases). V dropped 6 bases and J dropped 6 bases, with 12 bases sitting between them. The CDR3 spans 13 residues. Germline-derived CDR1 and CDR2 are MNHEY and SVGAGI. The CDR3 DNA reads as TGTGCCAGCAGACTCGGACAGTTCAATGAGCAGTTCTTC. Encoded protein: CASRLGQFNEQFF.

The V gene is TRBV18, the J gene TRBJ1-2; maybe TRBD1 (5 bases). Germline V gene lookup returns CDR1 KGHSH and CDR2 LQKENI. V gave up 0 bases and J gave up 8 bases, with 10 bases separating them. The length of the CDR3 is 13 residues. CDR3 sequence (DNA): TGTGCCAGCTCACCACCCGCAGGGATCGGCTACACCTTC. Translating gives CASSPPAGIGYTF.

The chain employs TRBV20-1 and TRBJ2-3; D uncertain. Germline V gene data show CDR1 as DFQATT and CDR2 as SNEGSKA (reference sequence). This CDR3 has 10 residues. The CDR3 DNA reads TGCAGCACCTTCGGAGATACGCAGTATTTT. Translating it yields CSTFGDTQYF.

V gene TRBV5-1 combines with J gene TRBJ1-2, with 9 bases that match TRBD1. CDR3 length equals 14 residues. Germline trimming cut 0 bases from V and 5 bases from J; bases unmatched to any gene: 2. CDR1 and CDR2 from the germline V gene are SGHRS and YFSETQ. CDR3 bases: TGCGCCAGCAGCTTGGGGACAGGGGAGTATGGCTACACCTTC. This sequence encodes CASSLGTGEYGYTF.

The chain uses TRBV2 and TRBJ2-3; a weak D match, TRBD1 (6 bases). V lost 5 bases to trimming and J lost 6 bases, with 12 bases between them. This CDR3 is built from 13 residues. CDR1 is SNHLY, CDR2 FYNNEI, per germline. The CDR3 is CASSTQGSDTQYF. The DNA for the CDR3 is TGTGCCAGCAGTACACAGGGTTCGGATACGCAGTATTTT.

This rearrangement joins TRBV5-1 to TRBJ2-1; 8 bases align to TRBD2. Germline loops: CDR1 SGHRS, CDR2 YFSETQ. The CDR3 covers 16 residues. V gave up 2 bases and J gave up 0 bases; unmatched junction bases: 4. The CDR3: CASSFGSGSSYNEQFF. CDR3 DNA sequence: TGCGCCAGCAGCTTTGGGAGCGGGAGCTCCTACAATGAGCAGTTCTTC.

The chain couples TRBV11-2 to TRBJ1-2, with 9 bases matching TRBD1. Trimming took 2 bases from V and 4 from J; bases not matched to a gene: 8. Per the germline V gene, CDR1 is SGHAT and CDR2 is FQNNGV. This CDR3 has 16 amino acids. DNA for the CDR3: TGTGCCAGCAGCTTAAGAGGGACAGGGAGGGGCTATGGCTACACCTTC. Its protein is CASSLRGTGRGYGYTF. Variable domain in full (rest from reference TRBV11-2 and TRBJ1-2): EAGVAQSPRYKIIEKRQSVAFWCNPISGHATLYWYQQILGQGPKLLIQFQNNGVVDDSQLPKDRFSAERLKGVDSTLKIQPAKLEDSAVYLCASSLRGTGRGYGYTFGSGTRLTVV.

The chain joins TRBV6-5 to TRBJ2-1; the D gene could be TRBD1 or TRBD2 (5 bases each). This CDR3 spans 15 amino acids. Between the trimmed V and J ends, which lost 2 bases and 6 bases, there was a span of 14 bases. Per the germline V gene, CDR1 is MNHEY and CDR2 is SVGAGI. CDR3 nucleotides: TGTGCCAGCAGTTACGAGGGACGTAGGCTCAATGAGCAGTTCTTC. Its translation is CASSYEGRRLNEQFF.

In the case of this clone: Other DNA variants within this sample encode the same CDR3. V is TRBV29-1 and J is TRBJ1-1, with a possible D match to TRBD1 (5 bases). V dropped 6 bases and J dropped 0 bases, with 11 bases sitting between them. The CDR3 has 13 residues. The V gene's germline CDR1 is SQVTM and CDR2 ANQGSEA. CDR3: CSVGGRMNTEAFF. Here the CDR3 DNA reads TGCAGCGTCGGGGGACGGATGAACACTGAAGCTTTCTTT.

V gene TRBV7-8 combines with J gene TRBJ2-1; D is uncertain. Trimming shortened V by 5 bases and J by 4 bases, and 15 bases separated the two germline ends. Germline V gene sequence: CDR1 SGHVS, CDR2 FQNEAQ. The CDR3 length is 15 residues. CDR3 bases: TGTGCCAGCAGCGACGAGGTAGGTCAGTACAATGAGCAGTTCTTC. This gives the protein CASSDEVGQYNEQFF.

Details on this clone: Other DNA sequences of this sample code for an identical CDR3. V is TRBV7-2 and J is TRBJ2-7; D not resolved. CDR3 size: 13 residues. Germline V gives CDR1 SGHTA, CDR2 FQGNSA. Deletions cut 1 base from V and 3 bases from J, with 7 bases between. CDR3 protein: CASSLGRLYEQYF. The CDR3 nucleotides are TGTGCCAGCAGCTTAGGTCGGCTCTACGAGCAGTACTTC.

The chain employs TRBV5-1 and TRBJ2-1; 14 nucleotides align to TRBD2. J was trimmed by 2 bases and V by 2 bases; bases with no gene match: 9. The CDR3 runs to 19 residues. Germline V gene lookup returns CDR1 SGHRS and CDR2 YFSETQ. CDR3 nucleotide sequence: TGCGCCAGCAGCTTCGGACTAGCGGGAGGTCGTAGGACCTACAATGAGCAGTTCTTC. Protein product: CASSFGLAGGRRTYNEQFF.

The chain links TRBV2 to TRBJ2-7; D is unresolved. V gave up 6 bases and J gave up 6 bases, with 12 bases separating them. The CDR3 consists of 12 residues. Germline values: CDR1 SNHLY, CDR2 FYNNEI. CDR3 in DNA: TGTGCCAGCAGGGACCGTTCATCCGAGCAGTACTTC. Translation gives CASRDRSSEQYF.

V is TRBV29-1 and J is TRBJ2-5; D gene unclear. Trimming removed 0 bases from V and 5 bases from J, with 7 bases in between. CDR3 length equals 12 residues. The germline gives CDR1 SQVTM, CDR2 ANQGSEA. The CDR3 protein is CSVEEGIETQYF. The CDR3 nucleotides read TGCAGCGTTGAAGAAGGGATTGAGACCCAGTACTTC.

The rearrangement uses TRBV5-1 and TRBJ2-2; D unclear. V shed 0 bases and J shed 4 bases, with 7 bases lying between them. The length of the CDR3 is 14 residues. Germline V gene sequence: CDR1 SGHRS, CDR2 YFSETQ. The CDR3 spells CASSLGPGTGELFF. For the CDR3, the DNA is TGCGCCAGCAGCTTGGGCCCGGGCACCGGGGAGCTGTTTTTT.